The 10 T cell receptor beta chains in this list originate from one sample, sequenced in a study of response to subunit inactivated influenza vaccine. TCRdb passed the RT-PCR reads through MiXCR, listing each CDR3 protein once. The table lists roughly 700,000 distinct CDR3 sequences, about 15% of them singletons, with approximately 6.5% in the top ten. This specimen was PBMCs from blood, taken 14 days before vaccination. The receptor set was obtained from a man aged 45 to 65 who received an inactivated influenza vaccine.

V usage is TRBV4-2 and J usage is TRBJ2-5, with D perhaps matching TRBD1 (6 bases). The CDR3 runs 19 residues. Trimming pared 0 bases from V and 5 bases from J, leaving 25 bases between. CDR1 LGHNA and CDR2 YNFKEQ come from the germline V gene. The CDR3 loop reads CASSQDFRGGTGSGETQYF. The CDR3 DNA is TGTGCCAGCAGCCAAGACTTTCGAGGGGGAACAGGATCGGGTGAGACCCAGTACTTC.

The chain links TRBV29-1 to TRBJ1-4; D is unclear. The CDR3 is made up of 14 amino acids. Germline CDR1 reads SQVTM; CDR2 reads ANQGSEA. The V end was cut by 4 bases, the J end by 0 bases, with 9 bases between. The CDR3 DNA is TGCAGCGTTGGCTTATATGCAACTAATGAAAAACTGTTTTTT. Amino acid sequence: CSVGLYATNEKLFF. Full variable domain (outside the CDR3, taken from reference TRBV29-1 and TRBJ1-4): SAVISQKPSRDICQRGTSLTIQCQVDSQVTMMFWYRQQPGQSLTLIATANQGSEATYESGFVIDKFPISRPNLTFSTLTVSNMSPEDSSIYLCSVGLYATNEKLFFGSGTQLSVL.

This chain joins TRBV20-1 and TRBJ2-7; tentative D call: TRBD1 (6 bases). The V end lost 0 bases, the J end lost 2 bases, and 11 bases lay between the germline ends. CDR1 is DFQATT and CDR2 is SNEGSKA in the germline V gene (reference sequence). CDR3 size: 14 residues. The DNA of the CDR3 is TGCAGTGCTAGAGATTTAGGGGGTACCTACGAGCAGTACTTC. As protein: CSARDLGGTYEQYF.

This sequence joins TRBV14 and TRBJ2-5; tentatively, D is TRBD2 (6 bases). The CDR3 runs 18 residues. Trimming removed 5 bases at V and 1 base at J, with 23 bases between. The germline V gene has CDR1 SGHDN and CDR2 FVKESK. Written as DNA, the CDR3 is TGTGCCAGCAGCTTCCGGGGGATGGTTGGCACTAGCCAAGAGACCCAGTACTTC. The encoded protein is CASSFRGMVGTSQETQYF.

This chain uses TRBV7-9 with TRBJ2-1; TRBD1 matches 9 bases. From germline, CDR1 is SEHNR and CDR2 FQNEAQ (reference sequence). This CDR3 has 17 amino acids. V shed 5 bases and J 0 bases; nucleotides not matched to a gene: 8. The CDR3 nucleotides read TGTGCCAGCAGCCCAAAACAGGGGGCACGCTCCTACAATGAGCAGTTCTTC. Encoded protein: CASSPKQGARSYNEQFF.

The V call is TRBV24-1, the J call TRBJ2-2, with unresolved D. The V end lost 5 bases, the J end lost 6 bases, and 6 bases lay between the germline ends. Per the germline V gene, CDR1 is KGHDR and CDR2 is SFDVKD. There are 12 residues in the CDR3. The CDR3 bases are TGTGCCACCAGTGTAGGGTCCGGGGAGCTGTTTTTT. This encodes CATSVGSGELFF.

This clonotype was seen many times. The V and J genes are TRBV28 and TRBJ2-5; D is uncertain. CDR1 and CDR2 (germline): MDHEN, SYDVKM. V gave up 6 bases and J gave up 0 bases, with 5 bases separating them. The CDR3 length is 12 residues. The CDR3: CASSWNQETQYF. CDR3 coding DNA: TGTGCCAGCAGCTGGAACCAAGAGACCCAGTACTTC. Complete variable domain (other parts from reference TRBV28 and TRBJ2-5): DVKVTQSSRYLVKRTGEKVFLECVQDMDHENMFWYRQDPGLGLRLIYFSYDVKMKEKGDIPEGYSVSREKKERFSLILESASTNQTSMYLCASSWNQETQYFGPGTRLLVL.

This clonotype has a handful of counts. This chain uses TRBV18 with TRBJ2-7; 7 nucleotides line up with TRBD1. Germline loops: CDR1 KGHSH, CDR2 LQKENI. J was trimmed by 7 bases and V by 4 bases; bases with no gene match: 7. The CDR3 loop spans 13 amino acids. CDR3 nucleotides: TGTGCCAGCTCACTTTCCGGGACAGAGGAGCAGTACTTC. Translating it yields CASSLSGTEEQYF.

CDR3 in DNA: TGTGCCAGCCTGTCGGACAGGGCGTTAGATACGCAGTATTTT. Encoded protein: CASLSDRALDTQYF. This chain joins TRBV18 and TRBJ2-3; 8 bases line up with TRBD1. V was pared by 8 bases and J by 5 bases, with 9 bases of the junction left unmatched. This CDR3 contains 14 residues. The germline gives CDR1 KGHSH, CDR2 LQKENI. Full variable domain (outside the CDR3, taken from reference TRBV18 and TRBJ2-3): NAGVMQNPRHLVRRRGQEARLRCSPMKGHSHVYWYRQLPEEGLKFMVYLQKENIIDESGMPKERFSAEFPKEGPSILRIQQVVRGDSAAYFCASLSDRALDTQYFGPGTRLTVL.

This clonotype was observed a handful of times. The CDR3 region is CASSSTGMGADTQYF. CDR3 nucleotides: TGTGCCAGCTCTTCAACAGGGATGGGCGCAGATACGCAGTATTTT. This sequence joins TRBV18 and TRBJ2-3; tentative D call: TRBD1 (6 bases). Trimming took off 6 bases at V and 4 bases at J, with 17 bases between the two ends. Germline CDR1 is KGHSH and CDR2 is LQKENI. This CDR3 is built from 15 residues.